The clone carrying this T cell receptor (beta chain) was observed once. CD45RO-negative, CCR7-selected cells formed the naive CD8 fraction, which excluded terminally differentiated effector memory CD45RA+ cells. J lost 5 bases, V lost 7 bases, and 19 bases had no gene match. The CDR3 loop spans 17 amino acids. Germline CDR1 and CDR2: SGHVS and FQNEAQ. The sample is drawn from a study of shared clonotypes between healthy human individuals. The assay ran at deep level. The repertoire was sequenced with immunoSEQ multiplex PCR; TCRdb's copy has only in-frame clones and lacks some. This table has about 2.2 million clones, just under 95% appearing once.

The rearrangement links TRBV7-8 to TRBJ2-5; 7 nucleotides match TRBD2. Input material: naive CD8+ T cells from PBMCs. The clonotype was recovered from a man younger than 35 in good health. Some clones in this sample may be carry-over from other donors' samples. The CDR3: CASITSVSGGGRETQYF. DNA of the CDR3: TGTGCCAGCATCACGTCGGTTTCCGGGGGAGGGCGGGAGACCCAGTACTTC.